Described below is a single TCR beta chain sequence and its context. Its antigen is unknown. One base away there is no much larger clone; base qualities are not given. The sample comes from a study of blood T cell repertoires in COVID-19 (dated by TCRdb to 2018 to 2021). Background on the whole study: The collaborator samples originated in the United States, Italy and Spain and spanned the acute and convalescent phases of COVID-19. The material from the prospective study consisted of cDNA or gDNA derived from T cells, B-cell-depleted T cells, or PBMCs. Subjects who had been exposed to COVID-19, were actively infected with it, or had recovered from it provided the deeply sampled blood TCRbeta repertoires that made up the dataset. A freely available public database, intended as a resource for researchers studying the immune response to SARS-CoV-2, is where the repertoires were released. The samples were drawn from the first 160 participants of the ongoing ImmuneRACE study and from 1,254 subjects provided by 6 global collaborators. The sample metadata nearly always contained a de-identified subject ID, COVID-19 status, age in years and sex. HLA class I and class II types, where available, came from metadata supplied by the sample provider rather than from assay-based typing.

TCRbeta CDR3 regions were amplified from genomic DNA by means of the immunoSEQ Assay, a bias-controlled multiplex PCR. In the original analysis: Nucleated cell counts per sample were estimated from amplification of reference gene primers within the assay. Sequence reads were collapsed and filtered to measure the absolute abundance of every unique TCRbeta CDR3 rearrangement. For each sample, productive Simpson clonality was calculated by taking the square root of Simpson's diversity index across productive rearrangements. The table was pulled from immuneACCESS by TCRdb, which kept in-frame rearrangements only. Such tables lose some clones; where checked, under half of the loss comes from unresolved V genes, and the rest has no known cause. V, J and clone size derive from that table, while D and trimming were established from the DNA sequence. The sample yields fewer than 200,000 clones; over 65% were counted once. Together, the top ten hold about 4.4% of the sample.

Enrolling through a virtual design, the prospective study's participants ranged in age from roughly 18 to 89 years and lived across 24 United States geographic areas. In the prospective study, cohorts were assigned on the basis of participant-reported clinical history obtained from a screening survey and a study questionnaire. For ImmuneRACE Cohort 3, a participant was defined as recovered based on two consecutive negative NP/OP PCR tests, clearance by a healthcare professional, or resolution of symptoms. Mobile phlebotomists in the prospective study collected whole blood, serum and a nasopharyngeal or oropharyngeal swab from every participant. Prospective study participants could optionally give additional blood draws and questionnaires over an approximately two-month period. Prospective study blood samples were shipped either frozen or at room temperature before DNA extraction. Taken from the germline V gene, the CDR1 and CDR2 loops are ENHRY and SYGVKD. The CDR3 sequence holds 14 residues, the cysteine and phenylalanine included. Left in the record is the CDR3 DNA by itself, 42 bases read in frame from the first base. V sheds 6 bases and J sheds 9 bases, leaving 20 bases between their ends.

Here is what the overall study found, with its caveats: Clinical and demographic metadata were provided uncurated, with the amount varying by source and participant.

The V gene is TRBV10-3 and the J gene is TRBJ2-5; the best D guess is TRBD2, with 5 bases matching. What was sequenced was PBMCs or T cells enriched from blood (not recorded which). The TCR sequence derives from a woman in her forties or fifties who had recovered from COVID-19. The encoded CDR3 is CAISQDSPSVAQYF. The bases read TGTGCCATCAGCCAGGACTCCCCAAGCGTTGCCCAGTACTTC.